This TCR beta chain is drawn from a study of T cell responses to AZD1222 COVID-19 vaccine. Whole-study findings and limits: Researchers report vaccine-associated CD4 TCRs spanning spike, with dominance at 160-218 and 743-854. Donors were chiefly white British, with a greater number of females, and clonal diversity was perhaps underestimated. Close to half of all spike-specific TCRs reportedly target regions of the variants that are unmutated.

Regarding this clone: Its cognate antigen is unknown.

The repertoire was sequenced with immunoSEQ multiplex PCR; TCRdb's copy has only in-frame clones and lacks some. The sample contains 100,000 to 120,000 clones, about 87% of which appear only once. The receptor was isolated from an adult who received the AZD1222 COVID-19 vaccine. Sample: peripheral blood, taken 28 days after the second AZD1222 dose.

The CDR3 DNA sequence: TGTGCCAGCAGCCCCCCCTTCCTGGACCAAATTAACTATGGCTACACCTTC. Translating it yields CASSPPFLDQINYGYTF. V gene TRBV3-1 (or the pseudogene TRBV3-2) combines with J gene TRBJ1-2; D uncertain. Germline CDR1 and CDR2: LGHDT and YNNKEL (reference sequence). This CDR3 region has 17 residues. Deletions cut 4 bases from V and 1 base from J, with 19 bases between.